The 11 T cell receptor beta chains presented below share a single source sample, sequenced in a study of radiotherapy plus CTLA-4 blockade in lung cancer. The method was immunoSEQ multiplex PCR; TCRdb's version includes in-frame clones alone and lacks a portion of them. The repertoire has roughly 51,000 clones, 70% to 90% of them found once; the top ten carry about 17%. The sequenced sample was peripheral blood, obtained from a patient treated with radiotherapy plus ipilimumab. Every receptor here comes from a human donor with non-small cell lung cancer that progressed on radiotherapy plus ipilimumab. Some clones in this sample may be carry-over from other donors' samples.

The V and J genes are TRBV7-9 and TRBJ1-1, with D possibly matching TRBD1 (6 bases). The V gene's germline CDR1 is SEHNR and CDR2 FQNEAQ (reference sequence). V was pared by 6 bases and J by 5 bases, with 19 bases between. The CDR3 covers 15 residues. The CDR3 DNA is TGTGCCAGCAGTCCCCCAGGGGACCGGTGGACTGAAGCTTTCTTT. Translation: CASSPPGDRWTEAFF.

The chain recombines TRBV30 with TRBJ1-1; the D is unclear. The V end lost 1 base, the J end lost 0 bases, and 15 bases lay between the germline ends. The length of the CDR3 is 16 residues. Germline-derived CDR1 and CDR2 are GTSNPN and SVGIG (reference sequence). The CDR3 is CAWSGGPWTVNTEAFF. The DNA for the CDR3 is TGTGCCTGGAGTGGAGGGCCCTGGACGGTGAACACTGAAGCTTTCTTT.

The chain carries TRBV2 and TRBJ2-3, with a tentative D call TRBD1 (6 bases). V lost 8 bases and J lost 0, with 9 bases in between. This CDR3 is 13 amino acids long. Germline CDR1 and CDR2: SNHLY and FYNNEI. CDR3 residues: CASGTLSTDTQYF. The CDR3 DNA reads as TGTGCCAGCGGGACACTAAGCACAGATACGCAGTATTTT.

This sequence joins TRBV5-1 and TRBJ2-5; D is perhaps TRBD1 (7 bases). Trimming shortened V by 5 bases and J by 4 bases, and 21 bases separated the two germline ends. CDR3 length: 16 amino acids. Germline V gene sequence: CDR1 SGHRS, CDR2 YFSETQ. Here the CDR3 DNA reads TGCGCCAGCAGTCGGGACCAGGGGGGTTTAGGAGAGACCCAGTACTTC. Translated, it gives CASSRDQGGLGETQYF.

The chain employs TRBV6-6 and TRBJ2-7; 7 bases line up with TRBD1. The J segment lost 2 bases and the V segment lost 2 bases, leaving 3 bases of the junction unmatched. The CDR3 is 14 amino acids. Germline V CDR1 and CDR2: MNHNY, SVGAGI (reference sequence). CDR3 residues: CASSYEGGTYEQYF. The CDR3 region has the DNA TGTGCCAGCAGTTACGAAGGGGGCACCTACGAGCAGTACTTC.

The J gene is TRBJ2-7, the V gene TRBV30; TRBD1 might be the D (6 bases). The V end was cut by 3 bases, the J end by 2 bases, with 8 bases between. This CDR3 is 12 amino acids long. The germline gives CDR1 GTSNPN, CDR2 SVGIG (reference sequence). The CDR3 loop is CAWRDSPYEQYF. The DNA for the CDR3 is TGTGCCTGGAGGGACAGCCCCTACGAGCAGTACTTC.

This clone was seen just once. The J gene is TRBJ1-2, the V gene TRBV2, with D possibly TRBD1 on 6 matching bases. The CDR3 is made up of 13 amino acids. V lost 4 bases to trimming and J lost 5 bases, with 11 bases between them. Germline-derived CDR1 and CDR2 are SNHLY and FYNNEI. Here the CDR3 reads CASSVDSPYGYTF. CDR3 sequence (DNA): TGTGCCAGCAGTGTGGACAGCCCTTATGGCTACACCTTC.

The chain links TRBV6-1 to TRBJ2-7; D may be TRBD2 (6 bases). CDR1 and CDR2 from the germline V gene are MNHNS and SASEGT. Trimming left V 3 bases short and J 0 bases short, with 9 bases between. The CDR3 totals 14 residues. CDR3 region: CASSEGGASYEQYF. The CDR3, as DNA: TGTGCCAGCAGTGAGGGCGGGGCCTCCTACGAGCAGTACTTC.

The rearrangement joins TRBV19 to TRBJ1-5; possibly TRBD1 for D (5 bases). V was shortened by 9 bases and J by 1 base, with 16 bases between the two germline ends. Germline lookup yields CDR1 LNHDA and CDR2 SQIVND (reference sequence). The CDR3 is 15 residues long. CDR3 bases: TGTGCCAGCACCCCCTGGGGGGTCAGCAATCAGCCCCAGCATTTT. It specifies CASTPWGVSNQPQHF.

The V call is TRBV7-6, the J call TRBJ1-1; weak D call: TRBD1 (5 bases). The CDR3 runs 13 residues. Trimming pared 7 bases from V and 1 base from J, leaving 10 bases between. CDR1 is SGHVS, CDR2 FNYEAQ, per germline. In DNA form, the CDR3 reads TGTGCCAGCACCCGTGGACAGAACACTGAAGCTTTCTTT. Amino acid sequence: CASTRGQNTEAFF.

Details on this clone: Lacking the conserved final phenylalanine or tryptophan, this CDR3 likely reflects a read error. Because the CDR3's place on the DNA is in doubt, the DNA is left out and the CDR3 is given as listed by TCRdb. The chain is built from TRBV7-2 and TRBJ2-4; TRBD1, as called in the table, went unchecked against the DNA. The V gene's germline CDR1 is SGHTA and CDR2 FQGNSA. The CDR3 has 13 amino acids, counting both end residues. The CDR3 sequence is CASSPDRTGVLVV.